Listed below are T cell receptor beta chains from one sample, sequenced in a study of beta chain features in type 1 diabetes. The repertoire was sequenced with immunoSEQ multiplex PCR; TCRdb's copy has only in-frame clones and lacks some. This table holds around 250,000 clones, roughly 14% found once. Sequences were obtained from naive CD4+ T cells from blood. These receptors were obtained from a woman in her 40s in good health. The CDR3 runs from the conserved cysteine through the conserved F or W. A D gene is named only where the DNA matches it firmly. Clone size is shown for a subset of rows, as once, few, many or a class of expanded clone.

d_gene,j_gene,abundance,v_gene,CDR3aa,CDR3nt
TRBD1,TRBJ1-4,.,TRBV7-9,CASSLRPGQVNEKLFF,TGTGCCAGCAGCCTGAGACCGGGACAGGTTAATGAAAAACTGTTTTTT
.,TRBJ1-5,few,TRBV4-1,CASSQFGGQLNQPQHF,TGCGCCAGCAGCCAATTCGGGGGGCAGCTCAATCAGCCCCAGCATTTT
TRBD2,TRBJ2-7,few,TRBV6-6,CASSYSVTSGAKGQYF,TGTGCCAGCAGTTACTCGGTGACTAGCGGGGCTAAAGGGCAGTACTTC
.,TRBJ2-2,.,TRBV6-1,CAMLATGELFF,TGTGCCATGTTAGCCACCGGGGAGCTGTTTTTT
.,TRBJ1-6,.,TRBV5-1,CASSSGQWGSSYNSPLHF,TGCGCCAGCAGCTCCGGACAGTGGGGGAGCTCCTATAATTCACCCCTCCACTTT
TRBD2,TRBJ2-5,.,TRBV2,CASSRGGGETQYF,TGTGCCTCCTCCCGCGGGGGTGGGGAGACCCAGTACTTC
TRBD1,TRBJ2-6,.,TRBV9,CASSATRDRFSGANVLTF,TGTGCCAGCAGCGCGACTCGGGACAGATTCTCTGGGGCCAACGTCCTGACTTTC
.,TRBJ2-5,few,TRBV5-1,CASSLRLGGGTQETQYF,TGCGCCAGCAGCTTGCGCTTGGGCGGGGGCACACAAGAGACCCAGTACTTC
.,TRBJ1-2,many,TRBV29-1,CSVEVGVDGYTF,TGCAGCGTTGAAGTAGGGGTGGACGGCTACACCTTC
.,TRBJ2-7,.,TRBV6-5,CASSRTVSYEQYF,TGTGCCAGCAGCCGGACAGTCTCCTACGAGCAGTACTTC
TRBD1,TRBJ2-7,.,TRBV10-3,CAIRTGTGYDEQYF,TGTGCCATCAGGACCGGGACAGGGTATGACGAGCAGTACTTC
.,TRBJ2-3,few,TRBV7-2,CASSFYTDTQYF,TGTGCCAGCAGCTTCTACACAGATACGCAGTATTTT
TRBD2,TRBJ2-7,.,TRBV11-2,CASSPGLALYEQYF,TGTGCCAGCAGCCCTGGACTAGCCCTGTACGAGCAGTACTTC
TRBD1,TRBJ2-7,few,TRBV6-8,CASSCSRDRPSREQYF,TGTGCCAGCAGTTGCTCCCGGGACAGGCCGTCGCGAGAGCAGTACTTC
.,TRBJ2-7,.,TRBV29-1,CSVSFTGIYEQYF,TGCAGCGTTAGTTTTACGGGGATCTACGAGCAGTACTTC
TRBD2,TRBJ2-1,.,TRBV2,CASSPPTSGSYNEQFF,TGTGCCAGCAGTCCCCCAACTAGCGGGTCTTACAATGAGCAGTTCTTC
.,TRBJ2-2,few,TRBV6-5,CASSYPQGPNTGELFF,TGTGCCAGCAGTTATCCCCAGGGCCCTAACACCGGGGAGCTGTTTTTT
.,TRBJ1-2,few,TRBV7-9,CASSRPRLLRQRPPYGYTF,TGTGCCAGCAGCCGACCCCGATTATTAAGACAGCGCCCCCCCTATGGCTACACCTTC
TRBD2,TRBJ2-3,few,TRBV5-1,CASSLGLAGGTDTQYF,TGCGCCAGCAGCTTGGGACTAGCGGGTGGCACAGATACGCAGTATTTT
TRBD2,TRBJ2-1,.,TRBV11-2,CASSLGGGAYNEQFF,TGTGCCAGCAGCTTAGGTGGGGGGGCCTACAATGAGCAGTTCTTC
TRBD1,TRBJ1-2,.,TRBV13,CASSPRDRGSYGYTF,TGTGCCAGCAGCCCCCGGGACAGGGGGTCGTATGGCTACACCTTC
.,TRBJ2-5,.,TRBV11-2,CASSLGSGAGAQYF,TGTGCCAGCAGCCTCGGATCGGGAGCCGGAGCCCAGTACTTC
.,TRBJ1-1,.,TRBV4-1,CASSQDTSMGRAEAFF,TGCGCCAGCAGCCAAGATACGAGTATGGGGAGGGCTGAAGCTTTCTTT
.,TRBJ2-2,.,TRBV4-1,CASSQDRGRSNTGELFF,TGCGCCAGCAGCCAAGATCGCGGGCGGTCAAACACCGGGGAGCTGTTTTTT
.,TRBJ1-2,.,TRBV5-1,CASSLDSHYGYTF,TGCGCCAGCAGCTTGGACAGTCACTATGGCTACACCTTC
.,TRBJ2-4,few,TRBV19,CASSIGRERVAKNIQYF,TGTGCCAGTAGTATTGGTCGGGAGAGAGTAGCCAAAAACATTCAGTACTTC
.,TRBJ2-6,few,TRBV5-1,CASSPGHTSGANVLTF,TGCGCCAGCAGTCCCGGACACACCTCTGGGGCCAACGTCCTGACTTTC
TRBD2,TRBJ2-5,few,TRBV5-5,CASSSGRTSGRPGGETQYF,TGTGCCAGCAGCTCCGGACGGACTAGCGGGCGACCAGGCGGGGAGACCCAGTACTTC
.,TRBJ1-1,few,TRBV5-1,CASSLSQADTEAFF,TGCGCCAGCAGCTTGTCACAGGCGGATACTGAAGCTTTCTTT
.,TRBJ2-3,.,TRBV5-1,CASSFGGGADTQYF,TGCGCCAGCAGCTTTGGGGGCGGCGCAGATACGCAGTATTTT
.,TRBJ1-4,.,TRBV18,CASSPPEGPGGKLFF,TGTGCCAGCTCACCACCAGAGGGGCCCGGGGGAAAACTGTTTTTT
TRBD1,TRBJ2-5,few,TRBV7-2,CASSSRQGAMETQYF,TGTGCCAGCAGCTCGAGACAGGGAGCAATGGAGACCCAGTACTTC
.,TRBJ2-7,few,TRBV7-2,CASSLAGPNLYEQYF,TGTGCCAGCAGCTTAGCGGGGCCAAACCTCTACGAGCAGTACTTC
.,TRBJ2-4,few,TRBV11-2,CASSVPGGYGNIQYF,TGTGCCAGCAGCGTCCCAGGAGGGTACGGGAACATTCAGTACTTC
.,TRBJ2-7,.,TRBV4-1,CASSQDPNSYEQYF,TGCGCCAGCAGCCAAGATCCCAATTCCTACGAGCAGTACTTC
.,TRBJ1-3,.,TRBV19,CASMDSSLGGNTIYF,TGTGCCAGTATGGACAGTTCCTTGGGAGGAAACACCATATATTTT
.,TRBJ2-3,.,TRBV9,CASSVAVTDTQYF,TGTGCCAGCAGCGTAGCAGTTACAGATACGCAGTATTTT
.,TRBJ2-5,few,TRBV9,CASSPDAGRKETQYF,TGTGCCAGCAGCCCCGATGCGGGGAGGAAGGAGACCCAGTACTTC
.,TRBJ1-1,.,TRBV20-1,CSARKGESAFF,TGCAGTGCTAGAAAGGGGGAATCGGCTTTCTTT
.,TRBJ2-2,.,TRBV6-5,CASSPTGPNTGELFF,TGTGCCAGCAGTCCGACAGGACCGAACACCGGGGAGCTGTTTTTT
TRBD1,TRBJ2-5,.,TRBV19,CASSTGTGGGETQYF,TGTGCCAGTAGTACTGGGACAGGGGGCGGAGAGACCCAGTACTTC
TRBD1,TRBJ1-5,.,TRBV6-1,CASSDRVYNQPQHF,TGTGCCAGCAGCGACAGGGTATACAATCAGCCCCAGCATTTT
.,TRBJ2-1,.,TRBV7-2,CASSFSDEQFF,TGTGCCAGCAGCTTCTCCGATGAGCAGTTCTTC
TRBD1,TRBJ2-3,.,TRBV6-5,CASSDRGWSTDTQYF,TGTGCCAGCAGCGACAGGGGATGGAGCACAGATACGCAGTATTTT
TRBD2,TRBJ2-3,.,TRBV29-1,CSVDHAPGGDTQYF,TGCAGCGTTGATCATGCCCCGGGGGGGGATACGCAGTATTTT
.,TRBJ1-2,few,TRBV5-4,CASSLWRVGPGYTF,TGTGCCAGCAGCTTGTGGAGGGTGGGCCCTGGCTACACCTTC
.,TRBJ2-7,.,TRBV19,CASSIDRDYPGEQYF,TGTGCCAGTAGTATAGATCGAGACTATCCTGGCGAGCAGTACTTC
.,TRBJ2-7,.,TRBV6-5,CASSSFRGSSYEQYF,TGTGCCAGCAGTTCCTTCAGGGGAAGCTCCTACGAGCAGTACTTC
.,TRBJ2-2,few,TRBV5-4,CASSSYRGGGELFF,TGTGCCAGCAGCTCATACAGGGGGGGCGGGGAGCTGTTTTTT
.,TRBJ2-2,few,TRBV6-5,CASSHLAGELFF,TGTGCCAGCAGTCACTTAGCCGGGGAGCTGTTTTTT
.,TRBJ1-2,.,TRBV4-1,CASSQGSRTNYGYTF,TGCGCCAGCAGCCAAGGGAGCCGGACAAACTATGGCTACACCTTC